The clone carrying this T cell receptor beta chain was observed once. The antigen is unknown. The data derive from a study of Ad26.COV2.S vaccination and SARS-CoV-2 variants. Overall study context: The trial was COV1001 and the donor's arm was Ad26.COV2.S. By the intramuscular route, Ad26.COV2.S was given once, or twice 56 days apart.

The germline V gene has CDR1 SQVTM and CDR2 ANQGSEA. This CDR3 is built from 13 residues. The germline V and J ends were trimmed by 7 bases and 0 bases, with 11 bases remaining between them. Indicated treatment: roughly 20 received Ad26.COV2.S at low or high dose, single or two shots; about 5 received placebo; per-sample allocation not given. At day 63 after the first vaccine or placebo injection, samples were drawn. Sequencing was performed with immunoSEQ multiplex PCR; in TCRdb, only in-frame clones are kept and a portion is missing. The sample holds a few hundred thousand clones; about four fifths are singletons and the top ten take about 7.4%. Study results and caveats: Placebo recipients and vaccine recipients were similar in non-spike TCR breadth. Participants in the vaccine arm had higher spike-specific TCR breadth; placebo recipients had lower.

This TCR was sampled from a person between 18 and 59 years old who received the Ad26.COV2.S COVID-19 vaccine or a placebo. The chain is built from TRBV29-1 and TRBJ2-3, with D perhaps matching TRBD2 (6 bases). This specimen was peripheral blood, taken in a trial of Ad26.COV2.S vaccine versus placebo. CDR3 residues: CSGGIQSTDTQYF. In nucleotides, the CDR3 is TGCAGCGGCGGGATCCAGAGCACAGATACGCAGTATTTT.